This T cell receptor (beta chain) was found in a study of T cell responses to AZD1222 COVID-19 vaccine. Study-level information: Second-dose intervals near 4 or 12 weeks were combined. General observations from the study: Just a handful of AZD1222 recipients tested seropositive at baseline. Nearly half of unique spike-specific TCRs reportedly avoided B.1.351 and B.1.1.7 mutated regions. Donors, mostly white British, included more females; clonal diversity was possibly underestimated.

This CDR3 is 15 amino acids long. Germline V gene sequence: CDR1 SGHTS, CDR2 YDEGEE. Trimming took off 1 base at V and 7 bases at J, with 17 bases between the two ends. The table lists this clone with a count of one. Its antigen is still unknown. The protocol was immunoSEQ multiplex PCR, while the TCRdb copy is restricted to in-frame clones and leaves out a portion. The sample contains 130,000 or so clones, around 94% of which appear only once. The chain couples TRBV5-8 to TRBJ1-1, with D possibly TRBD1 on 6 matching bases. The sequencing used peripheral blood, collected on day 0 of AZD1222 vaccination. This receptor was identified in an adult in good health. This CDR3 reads CASSLPRSGADEAFF. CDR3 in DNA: TGTGCCAGCAGCTTGCCCAGATCGGGGGCTGATGAAGCTTTCTTT.